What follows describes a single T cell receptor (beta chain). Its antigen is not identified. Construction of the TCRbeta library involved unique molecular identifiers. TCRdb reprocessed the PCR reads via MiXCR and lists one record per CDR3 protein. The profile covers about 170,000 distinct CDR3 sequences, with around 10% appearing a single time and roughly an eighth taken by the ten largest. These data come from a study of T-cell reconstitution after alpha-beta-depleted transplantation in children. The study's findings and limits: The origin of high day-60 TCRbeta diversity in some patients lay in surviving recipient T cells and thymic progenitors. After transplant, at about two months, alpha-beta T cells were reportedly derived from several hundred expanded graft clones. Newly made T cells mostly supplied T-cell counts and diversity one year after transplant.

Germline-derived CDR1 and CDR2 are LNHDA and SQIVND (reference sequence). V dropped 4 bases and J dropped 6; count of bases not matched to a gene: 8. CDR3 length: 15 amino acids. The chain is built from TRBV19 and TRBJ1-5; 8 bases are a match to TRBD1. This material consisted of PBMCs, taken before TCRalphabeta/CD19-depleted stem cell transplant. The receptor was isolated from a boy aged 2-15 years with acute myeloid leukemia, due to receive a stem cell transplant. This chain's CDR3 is CASSTQGARGQPQHF. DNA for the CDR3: TGTGCCAGTAGTACCCAGGGGGCGAGAGGTCAGCCCCAGCATTTT.